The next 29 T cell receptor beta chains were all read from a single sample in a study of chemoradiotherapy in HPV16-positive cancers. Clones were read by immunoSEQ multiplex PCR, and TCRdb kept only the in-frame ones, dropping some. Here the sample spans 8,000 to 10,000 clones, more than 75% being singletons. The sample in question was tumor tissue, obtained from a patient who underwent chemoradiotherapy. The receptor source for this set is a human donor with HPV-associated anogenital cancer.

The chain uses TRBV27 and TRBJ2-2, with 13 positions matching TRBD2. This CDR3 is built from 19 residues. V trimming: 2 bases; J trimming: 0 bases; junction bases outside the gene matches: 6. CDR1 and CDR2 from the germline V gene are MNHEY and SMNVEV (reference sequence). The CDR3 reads CASSLTGTSGISNTGELFF. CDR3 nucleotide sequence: TGTGCCAGCAGTTTAACCGGGACTAGCGGGATCTCGAACACCGGGGAGCTGTTTTTT.

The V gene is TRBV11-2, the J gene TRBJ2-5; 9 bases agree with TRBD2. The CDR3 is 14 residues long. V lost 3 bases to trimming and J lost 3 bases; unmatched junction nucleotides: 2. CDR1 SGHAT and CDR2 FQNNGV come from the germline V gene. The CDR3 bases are TGTGCCAGCAGCTTGGGACTAGCCAAAGAGACCCAGTACTTC. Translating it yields CASSLGLAKETQYF.

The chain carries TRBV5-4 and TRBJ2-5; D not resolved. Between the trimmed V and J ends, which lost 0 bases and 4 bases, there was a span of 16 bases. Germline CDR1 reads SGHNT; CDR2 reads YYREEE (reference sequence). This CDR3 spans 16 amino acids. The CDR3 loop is CASSLGGRGTLETQYF. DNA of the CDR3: TGTGCCAGCAGCTTGGGCGGCCGCGGTACCCTAGAGACCCAGTACTTC.

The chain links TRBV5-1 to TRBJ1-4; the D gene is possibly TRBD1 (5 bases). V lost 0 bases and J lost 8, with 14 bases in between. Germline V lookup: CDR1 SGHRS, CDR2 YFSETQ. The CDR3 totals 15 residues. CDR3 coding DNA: TGCGCCAGCAGCTTGGCGGCAGGGATGGGGGAAAAACTGTTTTTT. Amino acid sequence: CASSLAAGMGEKLFF.

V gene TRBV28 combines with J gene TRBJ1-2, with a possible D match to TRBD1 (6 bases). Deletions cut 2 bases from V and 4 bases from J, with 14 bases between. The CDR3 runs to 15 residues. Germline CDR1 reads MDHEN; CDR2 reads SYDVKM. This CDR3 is CASSLGGAFGYGYTF. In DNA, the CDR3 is TGTGCCAGCAGTTTAGGGGGGGCTTTTGGCTATGGCTACACCTTC.

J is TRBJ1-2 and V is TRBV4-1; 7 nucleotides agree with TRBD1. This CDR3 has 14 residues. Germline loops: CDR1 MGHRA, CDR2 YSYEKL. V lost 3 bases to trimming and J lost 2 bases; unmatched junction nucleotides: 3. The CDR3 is CASSHLTGNYGYTF. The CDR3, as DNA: TGCGCCAGCAGCCACCTGACAGGGAACTATGGCTACACCTTC.

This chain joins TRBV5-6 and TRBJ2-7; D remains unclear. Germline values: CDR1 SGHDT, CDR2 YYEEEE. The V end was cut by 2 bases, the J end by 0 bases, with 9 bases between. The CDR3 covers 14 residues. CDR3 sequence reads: CASSFRWSSYEQYF. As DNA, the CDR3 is TGTGCCAGCAGCTTTCGCTGGAGCTCCTACGAGCAGTACTTC.

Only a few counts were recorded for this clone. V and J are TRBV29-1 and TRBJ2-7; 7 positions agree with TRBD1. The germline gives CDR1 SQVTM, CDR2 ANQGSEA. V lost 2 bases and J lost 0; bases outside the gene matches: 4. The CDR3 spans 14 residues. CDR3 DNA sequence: TGCAGCGTTGAACAACAGGGGTTCTCCTACGAGCAGTACTTC. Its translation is CSVEQQGFSYEQYF.

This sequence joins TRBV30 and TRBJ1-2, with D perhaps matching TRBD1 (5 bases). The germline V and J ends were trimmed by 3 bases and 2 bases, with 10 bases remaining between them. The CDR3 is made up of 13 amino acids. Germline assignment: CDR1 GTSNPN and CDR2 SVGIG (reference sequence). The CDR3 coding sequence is TGTGCCTGGAGGAGGGGACCGAACTATGGCTACACCTTC. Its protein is CAWRRGPNYGYTF.

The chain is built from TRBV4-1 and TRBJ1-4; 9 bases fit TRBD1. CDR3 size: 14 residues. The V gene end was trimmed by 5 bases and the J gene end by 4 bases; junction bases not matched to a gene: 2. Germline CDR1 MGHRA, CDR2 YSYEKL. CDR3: CASSGTGYNEKLFF. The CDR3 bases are TGCGCCAGCAGCGGGACAGGGTATAATGAAAAACTGTTTTTT.

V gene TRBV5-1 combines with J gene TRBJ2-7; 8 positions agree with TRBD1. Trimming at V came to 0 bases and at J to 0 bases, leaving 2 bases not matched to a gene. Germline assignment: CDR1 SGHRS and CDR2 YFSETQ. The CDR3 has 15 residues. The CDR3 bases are TGCGCCAGCAGCTTGGCCGGGACAGGCTCCTACGAGCAGTACTTC. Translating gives CASSLAGTGSYEQYF. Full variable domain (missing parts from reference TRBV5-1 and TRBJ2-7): KAGVTQTPRYLIKTRGQQVTLSCSPISGHRSVSWYQQTPGQGLQFLFEYFSETQRNKGNFPGRFSGRQFSNSRSEMNVSTLELGDSALYLCASSLAGTGSYEQYFGPGTRLTVT.

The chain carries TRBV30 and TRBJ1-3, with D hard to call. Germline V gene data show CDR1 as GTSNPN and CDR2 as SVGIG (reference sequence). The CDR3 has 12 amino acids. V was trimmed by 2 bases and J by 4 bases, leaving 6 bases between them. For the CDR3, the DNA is TGTGCCTGGAGTCCAAACGGAAACACCATATATTTT. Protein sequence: CAWSPNGNTIYF.

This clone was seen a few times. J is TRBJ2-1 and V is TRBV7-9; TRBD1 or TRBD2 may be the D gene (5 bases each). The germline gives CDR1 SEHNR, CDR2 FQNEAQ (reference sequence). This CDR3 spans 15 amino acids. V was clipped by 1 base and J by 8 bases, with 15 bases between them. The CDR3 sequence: CASSLEGSGRDEQFF. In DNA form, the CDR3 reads TGTGCCAGCAGCTTAGAAGGGTCGGGGCGGGATGAGCAGTTCTTC.

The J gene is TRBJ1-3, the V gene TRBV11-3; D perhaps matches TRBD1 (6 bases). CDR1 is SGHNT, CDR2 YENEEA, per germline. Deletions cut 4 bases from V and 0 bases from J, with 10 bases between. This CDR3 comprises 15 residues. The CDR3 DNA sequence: TGTGCCAGCAGCTGGACAGACGGCTCTGGAAACACCATATATTTT. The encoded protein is CASSWTDGSGNTIYF. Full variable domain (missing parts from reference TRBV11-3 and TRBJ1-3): EAGVVQSPRYKIIEKKQPVAFWCNPISGHNTLYWYLQNLGQGPELLIRYENEEAVDDSQLPKDRFSAERLKGVDSTLKIQPAELGDSAVYLCASSWTDGSGNTIYFGEGSWLTVV.

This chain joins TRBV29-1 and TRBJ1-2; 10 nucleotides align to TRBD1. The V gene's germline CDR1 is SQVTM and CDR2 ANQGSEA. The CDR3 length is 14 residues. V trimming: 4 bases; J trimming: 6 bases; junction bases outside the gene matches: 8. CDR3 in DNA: TGCAGCGTTGCGGGGGACAGGGGAAAGGATGGCTACACCTTC. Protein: CSVAGDRGKDGYTF.

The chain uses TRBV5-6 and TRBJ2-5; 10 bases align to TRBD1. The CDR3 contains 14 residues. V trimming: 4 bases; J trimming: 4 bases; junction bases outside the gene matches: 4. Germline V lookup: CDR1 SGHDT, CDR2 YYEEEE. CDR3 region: CASSPTGGTETQYF. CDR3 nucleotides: TGTGCCAGCAGCCCGACAGGGGGCACAGAGACCCAGTACTTC.

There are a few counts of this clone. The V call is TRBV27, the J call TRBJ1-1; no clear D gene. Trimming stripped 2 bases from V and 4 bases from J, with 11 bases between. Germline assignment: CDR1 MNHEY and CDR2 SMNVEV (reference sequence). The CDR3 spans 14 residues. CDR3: CASSLGRSGTEAFF. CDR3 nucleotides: TGTGCCAGCAGTTTAGGGCGATCGGGCACTGAAGCTTTCTTT.

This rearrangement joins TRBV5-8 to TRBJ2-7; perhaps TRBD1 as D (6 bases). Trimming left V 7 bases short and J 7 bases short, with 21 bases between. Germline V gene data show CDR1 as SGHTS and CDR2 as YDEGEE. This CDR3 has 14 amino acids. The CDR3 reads CASSYGGALREQYF. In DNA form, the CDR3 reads TGTGCCAGCTCTTATGGGGGCGCGTTAAGGGAGCAGTACTTC.

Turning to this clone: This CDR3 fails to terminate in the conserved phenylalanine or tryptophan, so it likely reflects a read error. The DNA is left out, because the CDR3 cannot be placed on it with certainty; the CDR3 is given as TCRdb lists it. The CDR3 loop is CRGRASGGE. V and J are TRBV29-1 and TRBJ2-4; the table's D call, TRBD2, was not checked against the DNA. The CDR3 extends over 9 residues, inclusive of both ends. CDR1 and CDR2 from the germline V gene are SQVTM and ANQGSEA.

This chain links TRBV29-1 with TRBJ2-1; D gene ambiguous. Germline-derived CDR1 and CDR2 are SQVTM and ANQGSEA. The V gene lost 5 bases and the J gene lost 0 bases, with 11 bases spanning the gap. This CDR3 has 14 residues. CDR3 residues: CSVFDGSSYNEQFF. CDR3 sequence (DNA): TGCAGCGTTTTCGACGGAAGCTCCTACAATGAGCAGTTCTTC.

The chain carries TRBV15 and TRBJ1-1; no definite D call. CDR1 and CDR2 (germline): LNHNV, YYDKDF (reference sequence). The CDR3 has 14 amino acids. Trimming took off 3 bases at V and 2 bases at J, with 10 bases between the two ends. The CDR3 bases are TGTGCCACCAGCAGGGATGTGGCCAACACTGAAGCTTTCTTT. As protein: CATSRDVANTEAFF.

For the CDR3, the DNA is TGCGCCAGCAGCCTCGACCCGGGCAGACCCTACGAGCAGTACTTC. This codes for CASSLDPGRPYEQYF. V and J are TRBV4-1 and TRBJ2-7, with D unresolved. Germline CDR1 is MGHRA and CDR2 is YSYEKL. The V end lost 4 bases, the J end lost 2 bases, and 15 bases lay between the germline ends. This CDR3 is 15 amino acids long.

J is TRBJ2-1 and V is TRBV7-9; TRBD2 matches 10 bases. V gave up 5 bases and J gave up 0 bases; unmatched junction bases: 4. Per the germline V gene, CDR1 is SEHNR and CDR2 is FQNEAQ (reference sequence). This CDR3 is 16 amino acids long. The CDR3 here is CASSPGTSVSYNEQFF. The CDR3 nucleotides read TGTGCCAGCAGCCCAGGGACTAGCGTCTCCTACAATGAGCAGTTCTTC.

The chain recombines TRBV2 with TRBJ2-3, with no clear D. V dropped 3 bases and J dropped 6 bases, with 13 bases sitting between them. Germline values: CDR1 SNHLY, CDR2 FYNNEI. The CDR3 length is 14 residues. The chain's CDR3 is CASSDNPTADTQYF. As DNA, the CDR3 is TGTGCCAGCAGTGACAATCCTACGGCCGATACGCAGTATTTT.

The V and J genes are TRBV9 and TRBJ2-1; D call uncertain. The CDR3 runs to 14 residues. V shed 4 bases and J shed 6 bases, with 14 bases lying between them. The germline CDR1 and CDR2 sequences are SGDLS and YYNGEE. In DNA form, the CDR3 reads TGTGCCAGCAGCCCATACCCGTCTATCAATGAGCAGTTCTTC. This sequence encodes CASSPYPSINEQFF.

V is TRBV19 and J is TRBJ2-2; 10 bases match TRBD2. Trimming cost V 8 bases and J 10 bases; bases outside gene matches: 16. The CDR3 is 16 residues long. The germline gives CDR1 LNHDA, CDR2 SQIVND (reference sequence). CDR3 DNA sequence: TGTGCCAGTCGCCCCTGGGGGCTAGCGGGAGTAGTGGAGCTGTTTTTT. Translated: CASRPWGLAGVVELFF.

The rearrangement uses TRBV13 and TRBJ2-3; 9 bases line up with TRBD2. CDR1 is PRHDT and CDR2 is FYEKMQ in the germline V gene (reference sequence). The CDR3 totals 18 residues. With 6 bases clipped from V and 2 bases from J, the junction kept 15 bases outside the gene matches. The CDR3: CASSRTSDTTEPTDTQYF. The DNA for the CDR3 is TGTGCCAGCAGTCGGACTAGCGACACCACGGAGCCCACAGATACGCAGTATTTT.

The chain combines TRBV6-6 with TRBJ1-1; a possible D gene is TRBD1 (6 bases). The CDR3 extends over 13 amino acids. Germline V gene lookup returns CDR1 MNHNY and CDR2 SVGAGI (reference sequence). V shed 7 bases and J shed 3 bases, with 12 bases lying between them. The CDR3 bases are TGTGCCAGCATCCTACAGGGACACACTGAAGCTTTCTTT. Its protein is CASILQGHTEAFF.

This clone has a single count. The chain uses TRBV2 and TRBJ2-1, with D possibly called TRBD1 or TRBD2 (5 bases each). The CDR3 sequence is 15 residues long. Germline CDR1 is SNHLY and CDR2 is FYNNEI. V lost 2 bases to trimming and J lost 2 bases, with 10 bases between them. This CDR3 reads CASSELPGPYNEQFF. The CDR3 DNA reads TGTGCCAGCAGTGAACTCCCGGGGCCCTACAATGAGCAGTTCTTC.